This T cell receptor beta chain was recovered during a study of human T cells and chemical hapten exposure. The CDR3 has 16 amino acids. Germline V gene data show CDR1 as MNHNS and CDR2 as SASEGT. Trimming removed 5 bases from V and 0 bases from J; junction bases left unmatched: 8. TCRdb processed the RACE reads anew with MiXCR; each CDR3 protein has one entry. The sample includes about 82,000 distinct CDR3 sequences, approximately 6.6% seen only once; the top ten take approximately 1.2%. Described time point: patch test 2, 6 weeks after DPC sensitization. Noted treatment: therapeutic diphenylcyclopropenone sensitization with weekly scalp DPC. Ten or more counts support this clonotype.

The chain employs TRBV6-1 and TRBJ2-3, with TRBD2 identical over 7 bases. Sequences were derived from whole blood, sampled in connection with sensitization to the hapten diphenylcyclopropenone (DPC). The sequence derives from a woman between 25 and 40 years old with alopecia areata. Some clones in this sample may be carry-over from other donors' samples. The CDR3, as DNA: TGTGCCAGCAGTTTTTGGAGCGGGGCAAGCACAGATACGCAGTATTTT. Translating gives CASSFWSGASTDTQYF.